These 25 T cell receptor beta chains were all obtained from the same sample, sequenced in a study of T cells expressing NK-cell markers. TCRdb reprocessed the 5' RACE reads, with one entry per CDR3 protein and no DNA. This listing includes roughly 160,000 distinct CDR3 sequences. Sequencing input: blood T cells: a sorted CD56 or NKG2C T cell subset, CD4+ or CD8+ T cells, or bulk PBMC T cells (not recorded which). These receptors all stem from a woman between 18 and 70 years old in good health.

The chain uses TRBV12-3 or TRBV12-4 and TRBJ1-5; TCRdb's D call, TRBD1, is unchecked because there is no DNA. CDR3 length: 14 residues. CDR3: CASSARTTTQPQHF.

The rearrangement links TRBV5-1 to TRBJ2-1; TCRdb returns TRBD2, unconfirmable since there is no DNA. There are 15 residues in the CDR3. CDR1 and CDR2 from the germline V gene are SGHRS and YFSETQ. The CDR3 spells CASSPNGGALNEQFF.

V and J are TRBV12-3 or TRBV12-4 and TRBJ1-5. This CDR3 has 12 residues. This chain's CDR3 is CASSLLGQPQHF.

The V call is TRBV6-5, the J call TRBJ2-7; TCRdb calls TRBD1, which cannot be checked without DNA. This CDR3 region has 16 residues. Germline V gene data show CDR1 as MNHEY and CDR2 as SVGAGI. This CDR3 is CASSYSPGASSYEQYF.

The genes are TRBV2 and TRBJ2-3; as DNA is missing, the TRBD1 call by TCRdb cannot be tested. The CDR3 is 15 amino acids. The germline V gene has CDR1 SNHLY and CDR2 FYNNEI. The CDR3 loop is CASRVRTGGADTQYF.

The rearrangement joins TRBV5-6 to TRBJ2-2; TCRdb's D gene call, TRBD2, goes unchecked for lack of DNA. CDR1 and CDR2 (germline): SGHDT, YYEEEE. This CDR3 has 16 amino acids. The CDR3 is CASSPGGGSNTGELFF.

This chain's CDR3 is CASSTSGVSSYNEQFF. V usage is TRBV5-1 and J usage is TRBJ2-1; no DNA is available, so the TRBD2 call from TCRdb remains unchecked. CDR3 length: 16 residues. The V gene's germline CDR1 is SGHRS and CDR2 YFSETQ.

The chain is built from TRBV20-1 and TRBJ1-5. The CDR3 consists of 14 residues. Germline-derived CDR1 and CDR2 are DFQATT and SNEGSKA (reference sequence). This chain's CDR3 is CSAIREISNQPQHF.

V and J are TRBV20-1 and TRBJ2-5; the TCRdb D gene call, TRBD2, has no DNA to confirm it. Per germline, CDR1 DFQATT and CDR2 SNEGSKA (reference sequence). CDR3 length: 14 residues. The CDR3 loop is CSARSGLVGETQYF.

The chain is built from TRBV5-4 and TRBJ1-1. The CDR3 length is 13 residues. The germline V gene has CDR1 SGHNT and CDR2 YYREEE (reference sequence). CDR3 residues: CASSASQNTEAFF.

This chain links TRBV7-8 with TRBJ2-3. Germline V gene data show CDR1 as SGHVS and CDR2 as FQNEAQ. The CDR3 extends over 17 amino acids. This CDR3 is CASSLARGRSSTDTQYF.

The chain joins TRBV5-1 to TRBJ2-2; without DNA, the TCRdb call of TRBD1 cannot be checked. CDR1 is SGHRS and CDR2 is YFSETQ in the germline V gene. This CDR3 has 14 amino acids. The CDR3 spells CASSDTGGNGELFF.

V is TRBV24-1 and J is TRBJ2-5; with no DNA, the TCRdb D assignment of TRBD1 cannot be verified. Germline V gene lookup returns CDR1 KGHDR and CDR2 SFDVKD. This CDR3 has 15 amino acids. CDR3 in amino acids: CATSDPGQGAETQYF.

The chain couples TRBV28 to TRBJ2-1. This CDR3 region has 14 residues. The V gene's germline CDR1 is MDHEN and CDR2 SYDVKM. CDR3 region: CASSSGGTYNEQFF.

The chain has TRBV12-3 or TRBV12-4 and TRBJ1-6. The CDR3 totals 14 residues. CDR3 sequence reads: CASSQAIPNSPLHF.

The chain employs TRBV12-3 or TRBV12-4 and TRBJ2-1. This CDR3 is 11 amino acids long. This chain's CDR3 is CASSWGFQQFF.

This chain joins TRBV19 and TRBJ2-1; TCRdb's assignment of TRBD2 cannot be checked, as there is no DNA. The CDR3 covers 16 residues. Germline CDR1 and CDR2: LNHDA and SQIVND (reference sequence). This CDR3 reads CASSIAGGLSLGEQFF.

V is TRBV4-2 and J is TRBJ1-1; checking the TCRdb D call of TRBD1 is not possible without DNA. The V gene's germline CDR1 is LGHNA and CDR2 YNFKEQ. CDR3 length: 16 residues. CDR3 in amino acids: CASSIDRDTLGTEAFF.

This chain uses TRBV7-2 with TRBJ2-7; TCRdb lists TRBD2, though no DNA is available to test this call. The germline gives CDR1 SGHTA, CDR2 FQGNSA. This CDR3 contains 16 residues. The CDR3 loop is CASSLYAGVGSYEQYF.

CDR3 protein: CASSLGLAGGAEQFF. The V gene is TRBV7-2, the J gene TRBJ2-1; no DNA is available, so the TRBD2 call from TCRdb remains unchecked. Germline V gene sequence: CDR1 SGHTA, CDR2 FQGNSA. The CDR3 consists of 15 residues.

V usage is TRBV2 and J usage is TRBJ1-5. Germline CDR1 is SNHLY and CDR2 is FYNNEI. CDR3 length: 15 amino acids. CDR3 amino acids: CASGKGLQHNQPQHF. The whole variable domain, remainder taken from reference TRBV2 and TRBJ1-5, is EPEVTQTPSHQVTQMGQEVILRCVPISNHLYFYWYRQILGQKVEFLVSFYNNEISEKSEIFDDQFSVERPDGSNFTLKIRSTKLEDSAMYFCASGKGLQHNQPQHFGDGTRLSIL.

This chain links TRBV3-1 with TRBJ2-7; there is no DNA to check the TCRdb D call of TRBD2. CDR3 length: 16 amino acids. The V gene's germline CDR1 is LGHDT and CDR2 YNNKEL (reference sequence). The chain's CDR3 is CASSPTSGGLSYEQYF.

The rearrangement joins TRBV18 to TRBJ1-4; TCRdb names TRBD1, which stays unverified in the absence of DNA. The CDR3 is 15 residues long. CDR1 and CDR2 from the germline V gene are KGHSH and LQKENI. CDR3 loop: CASSPRTGGNEKLFF.

The rearrangement uses TRBV2 and TRBJ1-2; absent DNA, TCRdb's TRBD1 call cannot be checked. Per germline, CDR1 SNHLY and CDR2 FYNNEI. The CDR3 loop spans 13 amino acids. CDR3 amino acids: CASIERQNYGYTF.

V usage is TRBV7-2 and J usage is TRBJ2-1; TCRdb returns TRBD2, unconfirmable since there is no DNA. Germline CDR1 and CDR2: SGHTA and FQGNSA. This CDR3 region has 17 residues. The CDR3 loop is CASSSGLAGGRHNEQFF.